These T cell receptor beta chains were read from a single sample in a study of CD8 T cell repertoires and HIV-1 epitope variants. The method was immunoSEQ multiplex PCR; TCRdb's version includes in-frame clones alone and lacks a portion of them. The sample records approximately 90,000 clones, just under 75% being singletons. The sample comprised uncultured baseline CD8+ T cells from peripheral blood mononuclear cells (PBMCs). These receptors were taken from a male donor with HIV. CDR3s include the opening cysteine and the closing phenylalanine or tryptophan. A D gene is named only where the DNA matches it firmly. Expanded clones are given a class, and other clones once, few, many or no size at all.

J: TRBJ2-7; V: TRBV9; D: NA; size: NA; DNA: TGTGCCAGCACCCCTGGGGTGGGTTCCTACGAGCAGTACTTC; CDR3: CASTPGVGSYEQYF
J: TRBJ2-7; V: TRBV27; D: NA; size: NA; DNA: TGTGCCAGCAGTTGGTCGCGAACCTACGAGCAGTACTTC; CDR3: CASSWSRTYEQYF
J: TRBJ1-3; V: TRBV28; D: NA; size: NA; DNA: TGTGCCAGCAGTTTGGGTGGGGCGCGTGGAAACACCATATATTTT; CDR3: CASSLGGARGNTIYF
J: TRBJ1-2; V: TRBV7-9; D: NA; size: NA; DNA: TGTGCCAGCTCACATCGGGGGCAGGGGAATGGCTACACCTTC; CDR3: CASSHRGQGNGYTF
J: TRBJ2-1; V: TRBV7-2; D: NA; size: NA; DNA: TGTGCCAGCAGCCCGCGGACCGGAACGGGTGAGCAGTTCTTC; CDR3: CASSPRTGTGEQFF
J: TRBJ1-4; V: TRBV9; D: NA; size: NA; DNA: TGTGCCAGCAGCGTGGAGACAGGAGGAGGGAAACTGTTTTTT; CDR3: CASSVETGGGKLFF
J: TRBJ2-1; V: TRBV5-4; D: TRBD2; size: NA; DNA: TGTGCCAGCAGCCGGAGCGGGATCGGTAATGAGCAGTTCTTC; CDR3: CASSRSGIGNEQFF
J: TRBJ1-2; V: TRBV25-1; D: NA; size: NA; DNA: TGTGCCAGCAGTGAACCTGCCGGGGCTAACTATGGCTACACCTTC; CDR3: CASSEPAGANYGYTF
J: TRBJ2-1; V: TRBV25-1; D: TRBD1; size: NA; DNA: TGTGCCAGCAGTGTAACCGGACAGGGGGCATGGAATGAGCAGTTCTTC; CDR3: CASSVTGQGAWNEQFF
J: TRBJ1-5; V: TRBV19; D: TRBD1; size: NA; DNA: TGTGCCAGTAGTACTTCCCTGACAGGGGGGAATAGCAATCAGCCCCAGCATTTT; CDR3: CASSTSLTGGNSNQPQHF
J: TRBJ2-5; V: TRBV27; D: NA; size: NA; DNA: TGTGCCAGCAGTACCAATCAACCGGGAACCCAGTACTTC; CDR3: CASSTNQPGTQYF
J: TRBJ1-2; V: TRBV19; D: NA; size: NA; DNA: TGTGCCAGTAGCCCGCCCATAGGAGACTATGGCTACACCTTC; CDR3: CASSPPIGDYGYTF
J: TRBJ2-1; V: TRBV9; D: TRBD2; size: NA; DNA: TGTGCCAGCAGCGTAGCAGGCGGGAGCTACAATGAGCAGTTCTTC; CDR3: CASSVAGGSYNEQFF
J: TRBJ2-7; V: TRBV7-6; D: TRBD1; size: NA; DNA: TGTGCCAGCAGCTTAGTGGCAGGGGGTCGTCAAGAGCAGTACTTC; CDR3: CASSLVAGGRQEQYF
J: TRBJ2-7; V: TRBV28; D: TRBD1; size: NA; DNA: TGTGCCAGCAGTTCCCGGGGGACAGGGAACGAGCAGTACTTC; CDR3: CASSSRGTGNEQYF
J: TRBJ2-5; V: TRBV5-4; D: TRBD2; size: NA; DNA: TGTGCCAGCAGCTTGTGGGCTAGCGGGGGCGAGACCCAGTACTTC; CDR3: CASSLWASGGETQYF
J: TRBJ1-4; V: TRBV7-9; D: TRBD1; size: few; DNA: TGTGCCAGCAGCCCGGGACAGGGGGGAAAACTGTTTTTT; CDR3: CASSPGQGGKLFF
J: TRBJ2-5; V: TRBV7-2; D: NA; size: NA; DNA: TGTGCCAGCAGCTCCGCGTCGTGGGGGGGCCTGGAGACCCAGTACTTC; CDR3: CASSSASWGGLETQYF
J: TRBJ2-5; V: TRBV18; D: NA; size: NA; DNA: TGTGCCAGCTCACTTACATCAGCTTCCAGTGTTAGCGAGACCCAGTACTTC; CDR3: CASSLTSASSVSETQYF
J: TRBJ1-1; V: TRBV7-2; D: NA; size: few; DNA: TGTGCCAGCAGCTTAGATCGGGTGACGGTCACTGAAGCTTTCTTT; CDR3: CASSLDRVTVTEAFF
J: TRBJ2-2; V: TRBV4-2; D: TRBD1; size: NA; DNA: TGTGCCAGCAGCCAAAAGACAGGGGGCTTTTCGAACACCGGGGGGCTGTTTTTT; CDR3: CASSQKTGGFSNTGGLFF
J: TRBJ1-2; V: TRBV6-5; D: TRBD1; size: NA; DNA: TGTGCCAGCAGTTGGGACAGATATGGCTACACCTTC; CDR3: CASSWDRYGYTF
J: TRBJ1-3; V: TRBV5-5; D: NA; size: few; DNA: TGTGCCAGCAGCTCCCAGGATTTCTCTGGAAACACCATATATTTT; CDR3: CASSSQDFSGNTIYF
J: TRBJ1-3; V: TRBV28; D: NA; size: NA; DNA: TGTGCCAGCAGTCTAAGACAGAGCTCTGGAAACACCATATATTTT; CDR3: CASSLRQSSGNTIYF
J: TRBJ2-1; V: TRBV27; D: TRBD2; size: NA; DNA: TGTGCCAGCAGTTTTACTAGCGGGATATACAATGAGCAGTTCTTC; CDR3: CASSFTSGIYNEQFF
J: TRBJ1-2; V: TRBV4-1; D: NA; size: NA; DNA: TGCGCCAGCAGCCAAGATTTAGAGGGTTCGTGGTTTGGCTACACCTTC; CDR3: CASSQDLEGSWFGYTF
J: TRBJ1-6; V: TRBV19; D: NA; size: NA; DNA: TGTGCCAGTACCCAGGCGCCGGGTTCACCCCTCCACTTT; CDR3: CASTQAPGSPLHF
J: TRBJ1-4; V: TRBV7-8; D: NA; size: few; DNA: TGTGCCAGCAGCCCCACGGGGTCGTTTATCGAAAAACTGTTTTTT; CDR3: CASSPTGSFIEKLFF